The 21 T cell receptor beta chains below come from one sample, sequenced in a study of beta chain features in type 1 diabetes. Whole-study results and caveats: Patients with Type 1 diabetes showed moderately but significantly shorter TCRB CDR3s in all four CD4+ subsets.

These TCRs' antigens remain unknown. The authors reverse transcribed all of the isolated RNA, so sequencing captured expressed TCRB transcripts. The repertoire was sequenced with immunoSEQ multiplex PCR; TCRdb's copy has only in-frame clones and lacks some. The repertoire has 230,000 or so clones, 16% of them found once; the top ten carry about 0.085%. Sequencing input: naive CD4+ T cells from blood. The receptor source for this set is a man aged 30 to 45 with type 1 diabetes.

This clone has more than one count but fewer than ten. This chain links TRBV9 with TRBJ2-1, with D tentatively TRBD1 (5 bases). Germline V gene data show CDR1 as SGDLS and CDR2 as YYNGEE. The CDR3 sequence is 14 residues long. V was shortened by 1 base and J by 5 bases, with 10 bases between the two germline ends. Here the CDR3 DNA reads TGTGCCAGCAGCGTAACAGGTACCCACAATGAGCAGTTCTTC. Translation: CASSVTGTHNEQFF.

The chain has TRBV6-4 and TRBJ2-4, with D possibly TRBD2 on 6 matching bases. The CDR3 has 15 residues. CDR1 and CDR2 from the germline V gene are MRHNA and SNTAGT. The V gene lost 6 bases and the J gene lost 1 base, with 13 bases spanning the gap. CDR3 sequence (DNA): TGTGCCAGCAGCCCCCAGGAGGGCGCCAAAAACATTCAGTACTTC. It yields the protein CASSPQEGAKNIQYF.

This sequence joins TRBV18 and TRBJ2-7, with D unresolved. Germline V gene lookup returns CDR1 KGHSH and CDR2 LQKENI. This CDR3 is built from 14 residues. V was trimmed by 0 bases and J by 3 bases, leaving 9 bases between them. CDR3 coding DNA: TGTGCCAGCTCACCACCGTCACACGGCTACGAGCAGTACTTC. Its protein is CASSPPSHGYEQYF.

This clone has more than one count but fewer than ten. CDR3 in amino acids: CAISEVYEQYF. DNA for the CDR3: TGTGCCATCAGTGAGGTTTACGAGCAGTACTTC. The J gene is TRBJ2-7, the V gene TRBV10-3; D not certain. Germline V gives CDR1 ENHRY, CDR2 SYGVKD. V was cut by 2 bases and J by 4 bases, with 3 bases left in between. The CDR3 loop spans 11 amino acids.

The rearrangement joins TRBV4-3 to TRBJ2-2; no clear D gene. Germline V gene lookup returns CDR1 LGHNA and CDR2 YSLEER. V shed 0 bases and J shed 2 bases, with 7 bases lying between them. The CDR3 totals 15 residues. The CDR3 loop reads CASSQEAANTGELFF. DNA of the CDR3: TGCGCCAGCAGCCAAGAGGCAGCTAACACCGGGGAGCTGTTTTTT.

The rearrangement uses TRBV30 and TRBJ1-1; the D is unclear. The germline V and J ends were trimmed by 2 bases and 2 bases, with 6 bases remaining between them. The CDR3 length is 12 residues. The germline V gene encodes CDR1 GTSNPN and CDR2 SVGIG (reference sequence). CDR3 protein: CAWSRYNTEAFF. CDR3 sequence (DNA): TGTGCCTGGAGTCGGTATAACACTGAAGCTTTCTTT.

In its sample, this clone was seen a few times. The chain employs TRBV4-1 and TRBJ2-6; D unclear. The length of the CDR3 is 14 residues. The V and J ends lost 6 bases and 1 base respectively, with 7 bases between them. Germline CDR1 reads MGHRA; CDR2 reads YSYEKL. Here the CDR3 reads CASRTVSGANVLTF. The CDR3 DNA sequence: TGCGCCAGCAGGACGGTGTCTGGGGCCAACGTCCTGACTTTC.

This clone was counted a few times. The gene calls are TRBV29-1 and TRBJ2-4; D is possibly TRBD2 (5 bases). The CDR3 is 17 amino acids. The V end was cut by 6 bases, the J end by 2 bases, with 23 bases between. The germline V gene encodes CDR1 SQVTM and CDR2 ANQGSEA. As DNA, the CDR3 is TGCAGCGTCGGATACCTAGCTGGCGCCGAGACCAAAAACATTCAGTACTTC. Its translation: CSVGYLAGAETKNIQYF.

This sequence joins TRBV5-6 and TRBJ2-3; maybe TRBD2 (5 bases). The CDR3 covers 13 residues. Germline V gene lookup returns CDR1 SGHDT and CDR2 YYEEEE. Trimming took off 2 bases at V and 5 bases at J, with 9 bases between the two ends. CDR3 amino acids: CASSLNRGDTQYF. As DNA, the CDR3 is TGTGCCAGCAGCTTAAATCGGGGAGATACGCAGTATTTT.

The chain employs TRBV6-5 and TRBJ2-7, with D possibly being TRBD1 (6 bases). Germline V gene lookup returns CDR1 MNHEY and CDR2 SVGAGI. Trimming left V 3 bases short and J 0 bases short, with 15 bases between. The CDR3 totals 16 residues. In DNA form, the CDR3 reads TGTGCCAGCAGTTATTTGTGGGACACGAGCTCCTACGAGCAGTACTTC. Translated, it gives CASSYLWDTSSYEQYF.

This clone was recorded once. This chain uses TRBV9 with TRBJ2-1; D is unclear. V lost 3 bases and J lost 4, with 17 bases in between. This CDR3 spans 16 amino acids. Germline loops: CDR1 SGDLS, CDR2 YYNGEE. CDR3 nucleotides: TGTGCCAGCAGCGATCCCCCCGACTTACGGTACAATGAGCAGTTCTTC. It codes for CASSDPPDLRYNEQFF.

This sequence joins TRBV25-1 and TRBJ2-1, with 12 bases fitting TRBD2. Germline V gene lookup returns CDR1 MGHDK and CDR2 SYGVNS. Trimming cost V 7 bases and J 7 bases; bases outside gene matches: 2. The CDR3 covers 13 residues. CDR3 nucleotide sequence: TGTGCCAGCAACCTAGCGGGAGGGAATGAGCAGTTCTTC. Translating gives CASNLAGGNEQFF.

The V and J genes are TRBV4-1 and TRBJ1-1; no reliable D call. V gave up 1 base and J gave up 0 bases, with 15 bases separating them. This CDR3 is 17 amino acids long. Germline loops: CDR1 MGHRA, CDR2 YSYEKL. Here the CDR3 DNA reads TGCGCCAGCAGCCAAGTGTCCCGGCGGACCATGAACACTGAAGCTTTCTTT. Amino acid sequence: CASSQVSRRTMNTEAFF.

The V call is TRBV7-9, the J call TRBJ1-4, with 7 nucleotides matching TRBD1. Germline CDR1 is SEHNR and CDR2 is FQNEAQ (reference sequence). CDR3 length: 13 residues. After removal of 7 bases from V and 7 bases from J, the junction contained 6 bases not matched to a gene. The CDR3 sequence: CASTGTAFEKLFF. The CDR3 nucleotides are TGTGCCAGCACAGGGACAGCCTTTGAAAAACTGTTTTTT. Full variable domain (remainder filled in from reference TRBV7-9 and TRBJ1-4): DTGVSQNPRHKITKRGQNVTFRCDPISEHNRLYWYRQTLGQGPEFLTYFQNEAQLEKSRLLSDRFSAERPKGSFSTLEIQRTEQGDSAMYLCASTGTAFEKLFFGSGTQLSVL.

J is TRBJ2-7 and V is TRBV9; D call uncertain. Germline V CDR1 and CDR2: SGDLS, YYNGEE. V lost 1 base to trimming and J lost 5 bases, with 10 bases between them. The CDR3 spans 13 residues. The CDR3 sequence is CASSVSVPDEQYF. For the CDR3, the DNA is TGTGCCAGCAGCGTATCCGTACCTGACGAGCAGTACTTC.

The V and J genes are TRBV21-1 and TRBJ2-7. TRBV21-1 is a known pseudogene. This CDR3 contains 11 residues. CDR3 in amino acids: CASSPSYEQYF. The DNA of the CDR3 is TGTGCCAGCAGCCCCTCCTACGAGCAGTACTTC.

This chain uses TRBV29-1 with TRBJ2-1; no clear D gene. The V gene's germline CDR1 is SQVTM and CDR2 ANQGSEA. V was clipped by 4 bases and J by 4 bases, with 5 bases between them. This CDR3 spans 11 amino acids. CDR3 bases: TGCAGCGTTGGAGGTTACAATGAGCAGTTCTTC. It is translated as CSVGGYNEQFF.

The J gene is TRBJ1-5, the V gene TRBV30; D is undetermined. The CDR3 consists of 13 residues. With 3 bases removed from V and 4 bases from J, the gap between germline ends came to 10 bases. Germline V gene sequence: CDR1 GTSNPN, CDR2 SVGIG (reference sequence). CDR3 region: CAWSPEPNQPQHF. The CDR3 DNA follows: TGTGCCTGGAGCCCCGAGCCGAATCAGCCCCAGCATTTT.

The rearrangement links TRBV14 to TRBJ2-3, with a possible D match to TRBD1 (6 bases). Trimming took off 5 bases at V and 2 bases at J, with 8 bases between the two ends. Germline CDR1 and CDR2: SGHDN and FVKESK. The length of the CDR3 is 13 residues. The CDR3 reads CASSRGTTDTQYF. DNA of the CDR3: TGTGCCAGCAGCAGGGGGACCACAGATACGCAGTATTTT.

This clone was detected only a few times. The chain links TRBV7-2 to TRBJ2-7; TRBD2 matches at 7 bases. Losses at the gene ends were 1 base for V and 3 bases for J; bases not matched to a gene: 9. The CDR3 contains 16 residues. Germline V gene sequence: CDR1 SGHTA, CDR2 FQGNSA. The CDR3 region has the DNA TGTGCCAGCAGCTTAGTGGGAGCGGGATCCCTCTACGAGCAGTACTTC. Protein product: CASSLVGAGSLYEQYF.

The CDR3 DNA reads as TGTGCCAGCAGCGGTCAAGCCTTGGGGTACTACAATGAGCAGTTCTTC. It yields the protein CASSGQALGYYNEQFF. V usage is TRBV9 and J usage is TRBJ2-1; D ambiguous. CDR1 and CDR2 (germline): SGDLS, YYNGEE. The CDR3 is made up of 16 amino acids. Trimming left V 3 bases short and J 3 bases short, with 16 bases between.